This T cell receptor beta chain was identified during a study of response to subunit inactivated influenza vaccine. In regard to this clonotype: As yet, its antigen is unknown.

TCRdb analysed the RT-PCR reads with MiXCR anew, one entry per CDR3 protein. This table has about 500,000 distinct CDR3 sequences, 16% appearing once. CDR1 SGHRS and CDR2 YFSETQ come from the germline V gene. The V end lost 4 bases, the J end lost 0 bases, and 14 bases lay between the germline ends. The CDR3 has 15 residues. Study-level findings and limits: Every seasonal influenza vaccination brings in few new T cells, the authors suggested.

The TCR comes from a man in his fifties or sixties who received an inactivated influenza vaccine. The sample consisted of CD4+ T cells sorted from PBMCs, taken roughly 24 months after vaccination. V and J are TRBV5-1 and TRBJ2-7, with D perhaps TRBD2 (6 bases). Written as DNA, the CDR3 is TGCGCCAGCAGCCTAACCGGGACTTTCTCCTACGAGCAGTACTTC. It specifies CASSLTGTFSYEQYF.